This T cell receptor (beta chain) is drawn from a study of spatial heterogeneity in lung cancer (dated by TCRdb to the late 2010s). As for the study more broadly: More beta-chain than alpha-chain transcripts were consistently detected, likely reflecting higher beta-chain transcript abundance. A strong correlation was found between TCR transcript counts in tumor regions and a T cell transcriptional module score from matched bulk RNA-seq. In the raw uncorrected reads, each unique combination of TCR and UMI appeared on average more than ten times. In non-small cell lung cancer, the study made a quantitative comparison of TCR alpha and beta repertoires among multiple tumor regions, matched nontumor lung and blood. The study linked features of the TCR repertoire to counts of nonsynonymous mutations, which were determined by whole-exome sequencing of tumor tissue. Both alpha and beta chains were TCR-sequenced in samples taken at surgery, namely 220 tumor regions, fewer than 80 matched nontumor lung samples and 56 PBMC samples. Broader findings and caveats from the paper: The tumor nonsynonymous mutation count correlated with the number of expanded alpha and beta TCRs within the tumor. Counts of ubiquitous and regional expanded TCRs were found to correlate with counts of ubiquitous and regional nonsynonymous mutations, respectively. Additional single-cell paired TCR alpha and beta sequencing was considered necessary to confirm, at a functional level, the hypothesis that regional TCRs recognize regional mutations. TCR-seq was estimated to cover only roughly 7% of tumor T cells for alpha chains and about 13% for beta chains.

The sample's time point label, in plain terms: sample taken at primary tumor resection. Samples were obtained from approximately 76 patients with early-stage, untreated non-small cell lung cancer from the lung TRACERx cohort. Without any cell sorting, TCR sequencing was performed on whole RNA extracted either from tumor and nontumor lung tissue or from cryopreserved PBMC samples. Patients were selected for TCR sequencing only if sufficient RNA was available from at least two tumor regions. Tumor and adjacent nontumor lung specimens were reviewed by a lung pathologist before selection. Receptor amplification or capture employed 5' RACE. Sequenced using a NextSeq 500. To allow correction of PCR and sequencing errors, the TCR library protocol tagged every TCR cDNA molecule with a unique molecular identifier. The study's processing was this. TCR identification, UMI-based error correction and CDR3 extraction were all carried out with Decombinator tools. TCRs above a frequency of 2 per 1,000, corresponding to the top 1% of the tumor frequency distribution, were defined as expanded. Expanded tumor TCRs were classed as regional if statistically deemed absent (corrected P<0.05) from at least one tumor region, otherwise ubiquitous. Rényi diversity was computed with the R vegan package after subsampling each repertoire 100 times to 5,000 TCRs. CDR3 similarity networks were built from amino acid triplet string-kernel similarity, connecting CDR3s with pairwise similarity above 0.82. TCRdb passed the public sequencing reads through fastp at Q25 and MiXCR, retaining productive beta sequences. Every CDR3 protein is listed once, alongside the most common genes and DNA of its rows. None of the V and J calls come from the authors' own analysis; TCRdb made them. The sample includes about 3,500 distinct CDR3 sequences, with approximately 8% observed a single time. Of the sample, more than 9.5% falls within the top ten clones.

Measured from the cysteine to the phenylalanine, the CDR3 is 16 residues long. Only the CDR3 region is kept as DNA, spanning 48 bases read in frame from base 1. The trim is 0 bases for V and 5 bases for J, with a gap of 14 bases between the germline ends. According to the germline V gene, CDR1 reads KGHSH and CDR2 reads LQKENI. This clonotype was detected many times. The clone's antigen remains unknown. Base qualities were left out, and no much larger clone turns up one base away. The specimen was lung tumor tissue, collected at surgery. The chain joins TRBV18 to TRBJ2-1; a tentative D match to TRBD2 spans 6 bases. The sequence derives from a male donor with early-stage non-small cell lung cancer. CDR3 sequence: CASSPPEGRYNNEQFF. The DNA sequence is given as TGTGCCAGCTCACCACCAGAGGGGAGGTACAACAATGAGCAGTTCTTC.